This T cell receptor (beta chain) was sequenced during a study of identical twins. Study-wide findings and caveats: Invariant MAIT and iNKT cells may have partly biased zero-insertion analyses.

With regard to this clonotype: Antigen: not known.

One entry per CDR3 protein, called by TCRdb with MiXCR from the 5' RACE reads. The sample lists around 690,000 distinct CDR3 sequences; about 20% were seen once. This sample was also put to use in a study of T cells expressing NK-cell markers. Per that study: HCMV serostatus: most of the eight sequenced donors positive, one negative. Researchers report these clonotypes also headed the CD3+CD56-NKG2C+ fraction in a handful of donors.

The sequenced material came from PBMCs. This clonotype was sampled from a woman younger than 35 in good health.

The CDR3 DNA reads as TGTGCCGGGGGCGGGCCCTACAATGAGCAGTTCTTC. Protein product: CAGGGPYNEQFF. V is TRBV28 and J is TRBJ2-1; possibly TRBD1 for D (6 bases). Germline V gives CDR1 MDHEN, CDR2 SYDVKM. This CDR3 region has 12 residues. The V end was cut by 11 bases, the J end by 2 bases, with 10 bases between.